Below are 25 T cell receptor beta chains sequenced from a single sample in a study of T cells in Graves' hyperthyroidism and ophthalmopathy (dated by TCRdb to the late 2010s). Receptor amplification or capture employed multiplex PCR. The run used an Illumina HiSeq 2000. The TCR beta CDR3 regions were amplified from the RNA transcripts. The first round of RT-PCR for the TCR CDR3 was performed with the HTBI primer set and the Qiagen OneStep RT-PCR kit. TCRdb's own reprocessing of the public reads used fastp at Q25 and MiXCR and kept productive beta chains. A single entry per CDR3 protein holds the most common genes and DNA from its merged rows. The sample table holds hundreds of thousands of distinct CDR3 sequences, of which 14% were seen once. Clones ranked in the top ten supply approximately 15% of the sample. The source material was blood. Source of these receptors: a woman between 40 and 55 years old with Graves' hyperthyroidism.

This clonotype appeared many times. The chain uses TRBV28 and TRBJ2-5; 7 bases are a match to TRBD2. CDR3 length: 15 amino acids. Germline V gene lookup returns CDR1 MDHEN and CDR2 SYDVKM. Trimming took 3 bases from V and 5 from J; bases not matched to a gene: 9. The CDR3 DNA sequence: TGTGCCAGCAGTTTGTCTAGCGGAGGCAGGGAGACCCAGTACTTC. Translation: CASSLSSGGRETQYF. Together with reference TRBV28 and TRBJ2-5, the CDR3 gives the full variable domain: DVKVTQSSRYLVKRTGEKVFLECVQDMDHENMFWYRQDPGLGLRLIYFSYDVKMKEKGDIPEGYSVSREKKERFSLILESASTNQTSMYLCASSLSSGGRETQYFGPGTRLLVL.

This clonotype has ten or more counts. The chain recombines TRBV7-9 with TRBJ2-1; no firm D call. CDR1 is SEHNR and CDR2 is FQNEAQ in the germline V gene (reference sequence). The V and J ends lost 2 bases and 0 bases respectively, with 14 bases between them. This CDR3 has 17 residues. This chain's CDR3 is CASSLQRDRSSYNEQFF. As DNA, the CDR3 is TGTGCCAGCAGCTTACAACGCGATAGAAGCTCCTACAATGAGCAGTTCTTC.

In this sample, this clonotype turned up many times. The rearrangement uses TRBV12-5 and TRBJ1-2; no clear D gene. CDR3 length equals 14 residues. In germline, CDR1 is LGHNT, CDR2 FRNRAP. V was shortened by 0 bases and J by 8 bases, with 13 bases between the two germline ends. The CDR3 is CASGLVPSRQGYTF. In DNA form, the CDR3 reads TGTGCTAGTGGTTTGGTACCCTCGCGGCAAGGCTACACCTTC. The variable domain in full, with the rest retrieved from reference TRBV12-5 and TRBJ1-2, is DARVTQTPRHKVTEMGQEVTMRCQPILGHNTVFWYRQTMMQGLELLAYFRNRAPLDDSGMPKDRFSAEMPDATLATLKIQPSEPRDSAVYFCASGLVPSRQGYTFGSGTRLTVV.

The rearrangement links TRBV9 to TRBJ2-7; 8 nucleotides agree with TRBD1. The CDR3 has 15 amino acids. Trimming removed 0 bases from V and 2 bases from J; junction bases left unmatched: 4. Germline V gene data show CDR1 as SGDLS and CDR2 as YYNGEE. The CDR3 DNA follows: TGTGCCAGCAGCGTAGGACAGGGGAACGCCTACGAGCAGTACTTC. Translation gives CASSVGQGNAYEQYF.

This clonotype was seen many times. The V gene is TRBV5-1, the J gene TRBJ2-1; the D gene could be TRBD1 or TRBD2 (5 bases each). Germline V gene sequence: CDR1 SGHRS, CDR2 YFSETQ. The CDR3 contains 14 residues. Trimming took off 4 bases at V and 3 bases at J, with 11 bases between the two ends. The CDR3 loop reads CASSQGPSYNEQFF. Written as DNA, the CDR3 is TGCGCCAGCAGCCAGGGACCCAGCTACAATGAGCAGTTCTTC.

This clonotype was seen ten or more times. In nucleotides, the CDR3 is TGTGCCAGCAGTAGGCAGGGACCCGTGGAGACCCAGTACTTC. Its protein is CASSRQGPVETQYF. V gene TRBV27 combines with J gene TRBJ2-5; D assignment may be TRBD1 or TRBD2 (5 bases each). This CDR3 is built from 14 residues. Trimming stripped 5 bases from V and 5 bases from J, with 15 bases between. CDR1 and CDR2 (germline): MNHEY, SMNVEV (reference sequence).

CDR3 coding DNA: TGTGCCAGCAGCTTAACAGAGAATAATTCACCCCTCCACTTT. This encodes CASSLTENNSPLHF. The rearrangement links TRBV11-3 to TRBJ1-6; D is unclear. CDR1 and CDR2 (germline): SGHNT, YENEEA. The CDR3 contains 14 residues. V dropped 2 bases and J dropped 5 bases, with 7 bases sitting between them.

In this sample, this clonotype turned up a few times. The chain joins TRBV19 to TRBJ1-4; TRBD1 matches at 9 bases. The V and J ends lost 6 bases and 5 bases, in that order; junction bases with no gene match: 4. CDR1 is LNHDA, CDR2 SQIVND, per germline (reference sequence). This CDR3 region has 14 residues. CDR3 nucleotides: TGTGCCAGTAGCCACGGGACAGGGAATGAAAAACTGTTTTTT. Translated: CASSHGTGNEKLFF.

This chain joins TRBV16 and TRBJ1-5, with D unresolved. The CDR3 consists of 16 residues. Germline-derived CDR1 and CDR2 are KGHSY and FQNENV. Trimming removed 0 bases at V and 0 bases at J, with 9 bases between. The CDR3 loop reads CASSQSGRYSNQPQHF. In nucleotides, the CDR3 is TGTGCCAGCAGCCAATCGGGGAGGTATAGCAATCAGCCCCAGCATTTT.

The rearrangement joins TRBV6-5 to TRBJ2-7, with 13 bases identical to TRBD2. The end of the DNA aligns better with TRBJ2-1, so the J call may be wrong. The CDR3 length is 19 residues. In germline, CDR1 is MNHEY, CDR2 SVGAGI. CDR3 amino acids: CASSFDDPGLAGSSYEQFF. The CDR3 region has the DNA TGTGCCAGCAGTTTCGATGACCCGGGACTAGCGGGAAGCTCCTACGAGCAGTTCTTC.

This clonotype has ten or more counts. The gene calls are TRBV20-1 and TRBJ2-5, with a possible D match to TRBD1 (5 bases). The CDR3 length is 15 residues. The germline CDR1 and CDR2 sequences are DFQATT and SNEGSKA (reference sequence). Trimming removed 2 bases at V and 5 bases at J, with 18 bases between. CDR3 residues: CSARRSDSSDETQYF. CDR3 DNA: TGCAGTGCTAGACGGTCTGACAGTTCAGACGAGACCCAGTACTTC.

V usage is TRBV27 and J usage is TRBJ2-3; 7 nucleotides align to TRBD2. V was pared by 2 bases and J by 3 bases, with 2 bases of the junction left unmatched. The CDR3 covers 14 residues. In germline, CDR1 is MNHEY, CDR2 SMNVEV (reference sequence). The CDR3 DNA is TGTGCCAGCAGTTTAAGGCGGGAGACAGATACGCAGTATTTT. It specifies CASSLRRETDTQYF.

In this sample, this clonotype turned up many times. This chain joins TRBV7-2 and TRBJ2-7; D unclear. Trimming shortened V by 0 bases and J by 2 bases, and 5 bases separated the two germline ends. Germline loops: CDR1 SGHTA, CDR2 FQGNSA. This CDR3 has 13 amino acids. Here the CDR3 DNA reads TGTGCCAGCAGCTTAGCCCGGACCTACGAGCAGTACTTC. It is translated as CASSLARTYEQYF.

This clonotype was seen ten or more times. The chain combines TRBV3-1 with TRBJ2-3; TRBD1 might be the D (6 bases). This CDR3 region has 15 residues. Between the trimmed V and J ends, which lost 0 bases and 5 bases, there was a span of 12 bases. Germline V gives CDR1 LGHDT, CDR2 YNNKEL (reference sequence). The CDR3 region has the DNA TGTGCCAGCAGCCAAGAATTAGGGGGTATAGATACGCAGTATTTT. Its protein product is CASSQELGGIDTQYF.

The chain couples TRBV6-1 to TRBJ2-1; 7 bases fit TRBD2. CDR3 size: 14 residues. Germline assignment: CDR1 MNHNS and CDR2 SASEGT. V was pared by 8 bases and J by 3 bases, with 7 bases of the junction left unmatched. CDR3 residues: CASYEASGYNEQFF. CDR3 nucleotides: TGTGCCAGCTATGAGGCTAGCGGCTACAATGAGCAGTTCTTC.

This clonotype has ten or more counts. The chain links TRBV5-1 to TRBJ1-2; maybe TRBD1 (5 bases). Germline-derived CDR1 and CDR2 are SGHRS and YFSETQ. Trimming cost V 0 bases and J 4 bases, with 10 bases left between them. CDR3 length: 14 amino acids. The CDR3 region has the DNA TGCGCCAGCAGCTTGGAGGACGGGACCTATGGCTACACCTTC. The encoded protein is CASSLEDGTYGYTF.

This clonotype was counted ten times or more. The chain links TRBV20-1 to TRBJ2-5; D remains ambiguous. This CDR3 has 12 amino acids. Germline CDR1 and CDR2: DFQATT and SNEGSKA (reference sequence). The germline V and J ends were trimmed by 6 bases and 2 bases, with 10 bases remaining between them. The CDR3 coding sequence is TGCAGTGCCCAGACCTCTCAAGAGACCCAGTACTTC. It is translated as CSAQTSQETQYF.

This clonotype was counted many times. The chain recombines TRBV3-1 with TRBJ2-7; D assignment may be TRBD1 or TRBD2 (5 bases each). CDR1 is LGHDT and CDR2 is YNNKEL in the germline V gene (reference sequence). The V end was cut by 5 bases, the J end by 2 bases, with 13 bases between. The CDR3 consists of 14 residues. In DNA, the CDR3 is TGTGCCAGCAGCAAGAGGGGTGGAACCTACGAGCAGTACTTC. This sequence encodes CASSKRGGTYEQYF.

In this sample, this clonotype turned up many times. The chain carries TRBV2 and TRBJ2-7, with D perhaps matching TRBD1 (7 bases). There are 15 residues in the CDR3. Trimming pared 7 bases from V and 5 bases from J, leaving 21 bases between. CDR1 is SNHLY, CDR2 FYNNEI, per germline. The CDR3 coding sequence is TGTGCCAGCATGAAACAAAGGACAGGAGGGAACGAGCAGTACTTC. Its translation is CASMKQRTGGNEQYF.

This sequence joins TRBV5-4 and TRBJ2-1; the D gene is possibly TRBD2 (6 bases). CDR3 length equals 14 residues. V lost 4 bases to trimming and J lost 4 bases, with 12 bases between them. Germline V gene data show CDR1 as SGHNT and CDR2 as YYREEE (reference sequence). CDR3 loop: CASSNRDLYNEQFF. The CDR3 DNA follows: TGTGCCAGCAGCAACCGGGACTTATACAATGAGCAGTTCTTC.

This clonotype was recorded at least ten times. The chain uses TRBV18 and TRBJ1-2; D is uncertain. The germline CDR1 and CDR2 sequences are KGHSH and LQKENI. The CDR3 sequence is 12 residues long. Trimming took 5 bases from V and 5 from J, leaving 9 bases between them. The CDR3 DNA follows: TGTGCCAGCTCAGGCAGAGAATATGGCTACACCTTC. Amino acid sequence: CASSGREYGYTF.

The rearrangement links TRBV12-3 or TRBV12-4 to TRBJ1-2; no firm D call. Trimming pared 4 bases from V and 7 bases from J, leaving 16 bases between. The CDR3 loop spans 14 amino acids. The CDR3, as DNA: TGTGCCAGCAGTTACTCGAACACGATTCGTGGCTACACCTTC. It yields the protein CASSYSNTIRGYTF.

This chain joins TRBV10-3 and TRBJ2-6; 8 positions match TRBD1. Unmatched junction bases numbered 12, after V lost 7 bases and J lost 1 base. Germline lookup yields CDR1 ENHRY and CDR2 SYGVKD. CDR3 length equals 18 residues. The chain's CDR3 is CAITGQGRSLSGANVLTF. The CDR3 bases are TGTGCCATCACCGGACAGGGTCGTAGTCTATCTGGGGCCAACGTCCTGACTTTC.

The chain combines TRBV2 with TRBJ2-2; tentative D call: TRBD2 (7 bases). CDR1 and CDR2 (germline): SNHLY, FYNNEI. The CDR3 spans 15 residues. V was trimmed by 6 bases and J by 4 bases, leaving 15 bases between them. Written as DNA, the CDR3 is TGTGCCAGCAGGGCGGGGGCCCAGAGCACCGGGGAGCTGTTTTTT. Protein sequence: CASRAGAQSTGELFF.

This clonotype was observed many times. The rearrangement joins TRBV28 to TRBJ2-7; D may be TRBD2 (6 bases). CDR3 length: 14 residues. Trimming shortened V by 2 bases and J by 2 bases, and 10 bases separated the two germline ends. Germline CDR1 reads MDHEN; CDR2 reads SYDVKM. The CDR3 coding sequence is TGTGCCAGCAGTTTAGGCGGGGAACCCTACGAGCAGTACTTC. It specifies CASSLGGEPYEQYF.